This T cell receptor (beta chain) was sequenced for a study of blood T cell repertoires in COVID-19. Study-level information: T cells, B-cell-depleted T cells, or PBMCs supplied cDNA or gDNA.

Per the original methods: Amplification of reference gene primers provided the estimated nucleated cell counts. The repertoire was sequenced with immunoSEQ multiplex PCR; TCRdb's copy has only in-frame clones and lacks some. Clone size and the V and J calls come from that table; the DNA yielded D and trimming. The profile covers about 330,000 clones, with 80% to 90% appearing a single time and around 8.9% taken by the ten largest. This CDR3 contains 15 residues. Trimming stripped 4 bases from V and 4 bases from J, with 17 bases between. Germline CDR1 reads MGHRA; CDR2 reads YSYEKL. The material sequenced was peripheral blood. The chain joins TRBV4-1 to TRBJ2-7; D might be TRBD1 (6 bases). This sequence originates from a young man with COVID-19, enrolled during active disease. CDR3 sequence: CASSREWGPRYEQYF. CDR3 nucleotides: TGCGCCAGCAGCCGAGAGTGGGGGCCCAGGTACGAGCAGTACTTC.